This T cell receptor (beta chain) derives from a study of breast tumors, draining lymph nodes, adjacent tissues. Notes on the study in general: The lymph node origin of tumor T cells was framed as consistent with a hypothesis, not demonstrated. Tumors had less TCR diversity than lymph nodes, more than nontumor tissue.

Each CDR3 protein gets one entry after TCRdb re-called the multiplex PCR reads with MiXCR. The table shows about 22,000 distinct CDR3 sequences, with 41% occurring only once. This clonotype was recorded many times. The antigen is not known. The junction shows a germline mismatch at one end, possibly a read error. Germline CDR1 is SGHTA and CDR2 is FQGNSA. The CDR3 has 15 residues. Sequenced input: breast tumor tissue. The receptor's source is a female donor with breast cancer. Some clones in this sample may be carry-over from other donors' samples. The J gene is TRBJ1-2, the V gene TRBV7-2; 8 bases fit TRBD1. CDR3 region: CASSLQGALNYGYPF. CDR3 DNA sequence: TGTGCCAGCAGCTTGCAGGGGGCGCTTAACTATGGCTACCCCTTC. The whole variable domain, remainder taken from reference TRBV7-2 and TRBJ1-2, is GAGVSQSPSNKVTEKGKDVELRCDPISGHTALYWYRQSLGQGLEFLIYFQGNSAPDKSGLPSDRFSAERTGGSVSTLTIQRTQQEDSAVYLCASSLQGALNYGYPFGSGTRLTVV.